Following are 30 T cell receptor beta chains from one sample sequenced in a study of OX40 agonist ivuxolimab in advanced cancers. Method: immunoSEQ multiplex PCR; TCRdb's copy keeps in-frame clones and lacks some. The table shows 50,000 to 60,000 clones, with 70% to 80% occurring only once. The input for sequencing was CD4+ or CD8+ T cells sorted from blood, taken in a trial of the OX40 agonist ivuxolimab. The receptor set was obtained from an adult with an advanced solid tumor such as melanoma, head and neck, liver or kidney cancer.

The chain combines TRBV6-5 with TRBJ1-6, with TRBD1 matching over 8 bases. Germline V gene data show CDR1 as MNHEY and CDR2 as SVGAGI. V shed 6 bases and J 9 bases; nucleotides not matched to a gene: 10. The CDR3 has 15 amino acids. CDR3 region: CASSLKPQGGSPLHF. DNA for the CDR3: TGTGCCAGCAGCTTAAAACCACAGGGGGGTTCACCCCTCCACTTT.

The rearrangement links TRBV30 to TRBJ1-1; no reliable D call. The CDR3 runs 13 residues. Trimming took off 8 bases at V and 1 base at J, with 14 bases between the two ends. Germline CDR1 and CDR2: GTSNPN and SVGIG (reference sequence). The CDR3 DNA follows: TGTGCCCGCAAGATGGAAGAGAACACTGAAGCTTTCTTT. Translating gives CARKMEENTEAFF.

The chain joins TRBV5-1 to TRBJ2-1; a possible D gene is TRBD1 (5 bases). The length of the CDR3 is 14 residues. Trimming removed 2 bases from V and 1 base from J, with 7 bases in between. Germline CDR1 and CDR2: SGHRS and YFSETQ. CDR3 DNA sequence: TGCGCCAGCAGCTTCGACAGTTCCTACAATGAGCAGTTCTTC. Translation: CASSFDSSYNEQFF.

The chain couples TRBV28 to TRBJ2-5; D is uncertain. Germline values: CDR1 MDHEN, CDR2 SYDVKM. The CDR3 length is 14 residues. Trimming removed 5 bases at V and 5 bases at J, with 15 bases between. CDR3 bases: TGTGCCAGCAGTCTTGAGCATGAGGTCGAGACCCAGTACTTC. Translation gives CASSLEHEVETQYF.

This clone was seen once. The chain carries TRBV29-1 and TRBJ1-1, with D maybe TRBD1 (5 bases). The CDR3 is 12 amino acids. V dropped 5 bases and J dropped 6 bases, with 13 bases sitting between them. Germline CDR1 and CDR2: SQVTM and ANQGSEA. The CDR3, as DNA: TGCAGCGTTTACCGTCAGGGTCCTGAAGCTTTCTTT. It yields the protein CSVYRQGPEAFF.

About this clone: The junction shows a germline mismatch at one end, possibly a read error. The V call is TRBV5-4, the J call TRBJ1-2, with TRBD1 matching over 11 bases. The CDR3 spans 14 residues. CDR1 is SGHNT and CDR2 is YYREEE in the germline V gene (reference sequence). Here the CDR3 reads CASREGQGGYGYIF. As DNA, the CDR3 is TGTGCCAGCAGAGAGGGACAGGGGGGGTATGGCTACATCTTC.

The chain has TRBV7-3 and TRBJ1-1; TRBD1 aligns across 8 bases. CDR1 is SGHTA, CDR2 FQGTGA, per germline. The CDR3 loop spans 16 amino acids. With 3 bases clipped from V and 1 base from J, the junction kept 7 bases outside the gene matches. The CDR3 reads CASSLEGQVTNTEAFF. The CDR3 nucleotides read TGTGCCAGCAGCTTGGAGGGACAGGTAACGAACACTGAAGCTTTCTTT.

This clone was recorded once. The chain is built from TRBV9 and TRBJ1-2; the match to TRBD1 covers 7 bases. The CDR3 spans 15 residues. The V gene's germline CDR1 is SGDLS and CDR2 YYNGEE. With V trimmed by 0 bases and J by 8 bases, 10 bases remained unmatched. The CDR3 loop is CASSVGQGDLKGYTF. The CDR3 bases are TGTGCCAGCAGCGTAGGACAGGGAGATCTCAAAGGCTACACCTTC.

This chain connects TRBV7-3 to TRBJ2-2; weak D call: TRBD2 (6 bases). V lost 1 base to trimming and J lost 6 bases, with 9 bases between them. Germline values: CDR1 SGHTA, CDR2 FQGTGA. The CDR3 has 14 residues. The CDR3 sequence is CASSLSGEPGELFF. DNA of the CDR3: TGTGCCAGCAGCTTAAGCGGGGAACCCGGGGAGCTGTTTTTT. Supplemented by reference TRBV7-3 and TRBJ2-2, the full variable domain reads GAGVSQTPSNKVTEKGKYVELRCDPISGHTALYWYRQSLGQGPEFLIYFQGTGAADDSGLPNDRFFAVRPEGSVSTLKIQRTERGDSAVYLCASSLSGEPGELFFGEGSRLTVL.

The J gene is TRBJ2-7, the V gene TRBV5-5; 9 bases are a match to TRBD1. The V gene's germline CDR1 is SGHKS and CDR2 YYEKEE (reference sequence). The CDR3 extends over 13 amino acids. With 5 bases clipped from V and 3 bases from J, the junction kept 3 bases outside the gene matches. The CDR3 nucleotides are TGTGCCAGCAGACCGGGACAGGGCTACGAGCAGTACTTC. Translating it yields CASRPGQGYEQYF.

This clone has only a few counts. V and J are TRBV2 and TRBJ1-4; 7 positions match TRBD1. Looked up from germline, CDR1 is SNHLY and CDR2 is FYNNEI. The CDR3 consists of 11 residues. Here the CDR3 reads CAQGGNEKLFF. The CDR3 region has the DNA TGTGCGCAGGGGGGCAATGAAAAACTGTTTTTT.

The chain has TRBV5-1 and TRBJ1-1; 9 bases agree with TRBD1. This CDR3 is built from 15 residues. Unmatched junction bases numbered 5, after V lost 4 bases and J lost 1 base. The germline gives CDR1 SGHRS, CDR2 YFSETQ. DNA of the CDR3: TGCGCCAGCAGCGGGGGACAGGGCGGGAACACTGAAGCTTTCTTT. Translating it yields CASSGGQGGNTEAFF.

This clone was detected once. This chain links TRBV11-3 with TRBJ2-1, with D uncertain. From germline, CDR1 is SGHNT and CDR2 YENEEA. The CDR3 sequence is 14 residues long. V lost 1 base and J lost 5, with 9 bases in between. The CDR3 here is CASSLAVRDNEQFF. The DNA of the CDR3 is TGTGCCAGCAGCTTAGCAGTACGAGACAATGAGCAGTTCTTC.

The J gene is TRBJ1-1, the V gene TRBV7-9; the D gene is possibly TRBD1 (6 bases). The CDR3 contains 14 residues. CDR1 is SEHNR and CDR2 is FQNEAQ in the germline V gene (reference sequence). With 6 bases removed from V and 4 bases from J, the gap between germline ends came to 15 bases. CDR3 sequence: CASRLPGAGTEAFF. CDR3 DNA: TGTGCCAGCAGGTTACCGGGGGCGGGCACTGAAGCTTTCTTT.

V usage is TRBV2 and J usage is TRBJ2-7; D is unresolved. This CDR3 region has 13 residues. Germline-derived CDR1 and CDR2 are SNHLY and FYNNEI. Trimming took 0 bases from V and 6 from J, leaving 9 bases between them. Here the CDR3 reads CASSEAGVSEQYF. CDR3 nucleotide sequence: TGTGCCAGCAGTGAAGCTGGGGTATCCGAGCAGTACTTC.

The V call is TRBV9, the J call TRBJ2-1; D remains unclear. From germline, CDR1 is SGDLS and CDR2 YYNGEE. V was pared by 3 bases and J by 10 bases, with 8 bases between. The CDR3 is 11 residues long. CDR3 in amino acids: CASSEPPEQFF. CDR3 bases: TGTGCCAGCAGCGAGCCCCCCGAGCAGTTCTTC.

The chain employs TRBV5-5 and TRBJ2-5; the match to TRBD2 covers 8 bases. Matching the DNA end better, TRBJ2-7 makes the J call doubtful. The germline CDR1 and CDR2 sequences are SGHKS and YYEKEE (reference sequence). This CDR3 has 15 amino acids. The CDR3 sequence: CASTLREANSYEQYF. The CDR3 region has the DNA TGTGCCAGCACGTTGCGGGAGGCCAACTCCTACGAGCAGTACTTC.

The chain combines TRBV5-1 with TRBJ2-7; 9 positions agree with TRBD1. The germline V gene encodes CDR1 SGHRS and CDR2 YFSETQ. The J segment lost 2 bases and the V segment lost 7 bases, leaving 10 bases of the junction unmatched. The CDR3 runs 15 residues. The CDR3 is CASRKDRGQTYEQYF. DNA for the CDR3: TGCGCCAGCCGTAAGGACAGGGGACAAACCTACGAGCAGTACTTC.

The gene calls are TRBV29-1 and TRBJ2-5; maybe TRBD2 (5 bases). Germline V gene lookup returns CDR1 SQVTM and CDR2 ANQGSEA. Deletions cut 4 bases from V and 0 bases from J, with 9 bases between. The length of the CDR3 is 13 residues. Here the CDR3 reads CSVGSGNQETQYF. The CDR3 DNA reads as TGCAGCGTTGGCTCGGGGAACCAAGAGACCCAGTACTTC.

This chain joins TRBV4-1 and TRBJ2-6, with D unclear. Trimming removed 6 bases at V and 0 bases at J, with 9 bases between. The CDR3 contains 15 residues. Germline V gives CDR1 MGHRA, CDR2 YSYEKL. The CDR3: CASSPGSSGANVLTF. In DNA form, the CDR3 reads TGCGCCAGCAGTCCAGGTAGCTCTGGGGCCAACGTCCTGACTTTC.

The chain carries TRBV10-3 and TRBJ1-5, with 7 positions matching TRBD1. Germline CDR1 ENHRY, CDR2 SYGVKD. The CDR3 is 17 amino acids. Unmatched junction bases numbered 8, after V lost 2 bases and J lost 1 base. In DNA, the CDR3 is TGTGCCATCAGTGAGGCCAGACAGGGTTTGAGCAATCAGCCCCAGCATTTT. Translating gives CAISEARQGLSNQPQHF.

CDR3 coding DNA: TGTGCCAGCAGCGGAGGGACATCGAATCAGCCCCAGCATTTT. Translating gives CASSGGTSNQPQHF. The V call is TRBV2, the J call TRBJ1-5; tentative D call: TRBD1 (6 bases). V was cut by 6 bases and J by 4 bases, with 13 bases left in between. Germline V gene sequence: CDR1 SNHLY, CDR2 FYNNEI. The CDR3 consists of 14 residues.

Here the CDR3 reads CASSLGGARQYF. The CDR3 coding sequence is TGTGCCAGCAGCTTGGGGGGAGCCCGGCAGTACTTC. This chain joins TRBV11-3 and TRBJ2-5; D is possibly TRBD2 (6 bases). Germline-derived CDR1 and CDR2 are SGHNT and YENEEA. The V end lost 3 bases, the J end lost 11 bases, and 13 bases lay between the germline ends. The CDR3 contains 12 residues.

The CDR3: CASSPPAGTDYGYTF. The CDR3 nucleotides are TGTGCCAGCAGCCCCCCGGCCGGGACAGACTATGGCTACACCTTC. This chain connects TRBV7-9 to TRBJ1-2, with 7 bases that match TRBD1. V was clipped by 5 bases and J by 3 bases; unmatched bases: 9. The CDR3 sequence is 15 residues long. The V gene's germline CDR1 is SEHNR and CDR2 FQNEAQ (reference sequence).

In its sample, this clone was seen once. This sequence joins TRBV5-1 and TRBJ2-7, with 8 bases lining up with TRBD1. The CDR3 runs to 15 residues. From germline, CDR1 is SGHRS and CDR2 YFSETQ. V trimming: 4 bases; J trimming: 3 bases; junction bases outside the gene matches: 9. This CDR3 is CASSPATGANYEQYF. As DNA, the CDR3 is TGCGCCAGCAGCCCGGCGACAGGGGCTAACTACGAGCAGTACTTC.

This clone appeared once. This sequence joins TRBV7-2 and TRBJ2-5; 7 nucleotides line up with TRBD1. Losses at the gene ends were 3 bases for V and 5 bases for J; bases not matched to a gene: 6. The CDR3 has 14 amino acids. Germline CDR1 and CDR2: SGHTA and FQGNSA. The CDR3 bases are TGTGCCAGCAGCTTCTACAGGGGTCGCGAGACCCAGTACTTC. Residues: CASSFYRGRETQYF.

This clone was seen a few times. The sample carries other DNA sequences with the same CDR3. The chain combines TRBV2 with TRBJ2-5; D is uncertain. Germline V gene sequence: CDR1 SNHLY, CDR2 FYNNEI. With 1 base removed from V and 7 bases from J, the gap between germline ends came to 10 bases. This CDR3 contains 13 residues. CDR3 sequence: CASSEGQMGTQYF. In DNA, the CDR3 is TGTGCCAGCAGTGAAGGGCAGATGGGGACCCAGTACTTC.

This chain links TRBV6-5 with TRBJ1-5; no reliable D call. Trimming pared 0 bases from V and 5 bases from J, leaving 11 bases between. This CDR3 has 15 residues. Germline CDR1 reads MNHEY; CDR2 reads SVGAGI. The CDR3 protein is CASSYSINSYQPQHF. CDR3 bases: TGTGCCAGCAGTTACTCGATAAACAGCTATCAGCCCCAGCATTTT.

The chain employs TRBV9 and TRBJ1-6; no clear D. The length of the CDR3 is 13 residues. Germline loops: CDR1 SGDLS, CDR2 YYNGEE. V shed 2 bases and J shed 5 bases, with 5 bases lying between them. CDR3 nucleotide sequence: TGTGCCAGCAGCGTGACAAATAATTCACCCCTCCACTTT. It translates to CASSVTNNSPLHF.

The chain combines TRBV7-9 with TRBJ1-5; D is perhaps TRBD1 (5 bases). The V end lost 3 bases, the J end lost 0 bases, and 9 bases lay between the germline ends. Germline V CDR1 and CDR2: SEHNR, FQNEAQ (reference sequence). The CDR3 loop spans 15 amino acids. The CDR3 loop is CASSLGTDSNQPQHF. The DNA of the CDR3 is TGTGCCAGCAGCTTGGGGACGGATAGCAATCAGCCCCAGCATTTT.